This passage covers 31 T cell receptor beta chains from one sample sequenced in a study of cytomegalovirus exposure and HLA in healthy donors. TCRdb keeps only in-frame clones here, not all; method: immunoSEQ multiplex PCR. Among 150,000 or so clones listed, roughly 90% were seen once. The sample was PBMCs. These receptors all stem from a man younger than 35 in good health and CMV-seropositive.

The CDR3 region has the DNA TGTGCCAGCAGCAGACAGGGAGGAAGTTCACCCCTCCACTTT. This gives the protein CASSRQGGSSPLHF. The chain recombines TRBV2 with TRBJ1-6; 7 bases match TRBD1. Germline assignment: CDR1 SNHLY and CDR2 FYNNEI. Losses at the gene ends were 6 bases for V and 9 bases for J; bases not matched to a gene: 8. The CDR3 has 14 residues.

The rearrangement uses TRBV6-5 and TRBJ1-2; TRBD1 agrees at 7 bases. V lost 8 bases and J lost 6; bases outside the gene matches: 3. The CDR3 extends over 11 amino acids. The germline CDR1 and CDR2 sequences are MNHEY and SVGAGI. This chain's CDR3 is CASQGVDGYTF. The CDR3 region has the DNA TGTGCCAGCCAGGGGGTAGATGGCTACACCTTC.

This clone came up once. This chain joins TRBV4-3 and TRBJ2-3; 9 bases agree with TRBD1. From germline, CDR1 is LGHNA and CDR2 YSLEER. CDR3 length: 18 amino acids. The V gene end was trimmed by 3 bases and the J gene end by 3 bases; junction bases not matched to a gene: 13. The CDR3 coding sequence is TGCGCCAGCAGCCATTATCCGATCGGGACAGGGACTACAGATACGCAGTATTTT. Translating gives CASSHYPIGTGTTDTQYF.

The rearrangement links TRBV5-1 to TRBJ2-6; D is possibly TRBD1 (5 bases). The germline V gene encodes CDR1 SGHRS and CDR2 YFSETQ. The CDR3 runs to 15 residues. Trimming removed 2 bases at V and 0 bases at J, with 6 bases between. CDR3 region: CASSFDSSGANVLTF. The CDR3 DNA sequence: TGCGCCAGCAGCTTCGACAGCTCTGGGGCCAACGTCCTGACTTTC.

This clone occurred a few times. This chain uses TRBV4-2 with TRBJ1-5, with D tentatively TRBD1 (5 bases). The germline V and J ends were trimmed by 4 bases and 1 base, with 11 bases remaining between them. The germline V gene has CDR1 LGHNA and CDR2 YNFKEQ. This CDR3 comprises 15 residues. This chain's CDR3 is CASSPRGGSNQPQHF. DNA for the CDR3: TGTGCCAGCAGCCCGCGGGGGGGAAGCAATCAGCCCCAGCATTTT.

The chain carries TRBV6-5 and TRBJ1-4; D might be TRBD1 (5 bases). Deletions cut 0 bases from V and 7 bases from J, with 12 bases between. The CDR3 covers 15 residues. Germline values: CDR1 MNHEY, CDR2 SVGAGI. As DNA, the CDR3 is TGTGCCAGCAGTTACTCGCGCAGGGCGGCTGAAAAACTGTTTTTT. Its protein product is CASSYSRRAAEKLFF.

This chain uses TRBV7-9 with TRBJ2-7, with unresolved D. CDR1 is SEHNR, CDR2 FQNEAQ, per germline (reference sequence). This CDR3 has 11 residues. The V gene lost 3 bases and the J gene lost 2 bases, with 2 bases spanning the gap. The CDR3 sequence is CASSFAYEQYF. The CDR3, as DNA: TGTGCCAGCAGCTTCGCCTACGAGCAGTACTTC. The entire variable domain, with the rest obtained from reference TRBV7-9 and TRBJ2-7, is as follows: DTGVSQNPRHKITKRGQNVTFRCDPISEHNRLYWYRQTLGQGPEFLTYFQNEAQLEKSRLLSDRFSAERPKGSFSTLEIQRTEQGDSAMYLCASSFAYEQYFGPGTRLTVT.

The chain employs TRBV9 and TRBJ2-1; 11 nucleotides match TRBD2. Trimming took 2 bases from V and 0 from J; bases not matched to a gene: 4. The CDR3 loop spans 17 amino acids. Germline V gene data show CDR1 as SGDLS and CDR2 as YYNGEE. CDR3 region: CASSVTSGTISYNEQFF. The CDR3 DNA reads as TGTGCCAGCAGCGTGACTAGCGGGACCATCTCCTACAATGAGCAGTTCTTC.

The gene calls are TRBV27 and TRBJ1-5; 7 bases line up with TRBD1. The V and J ends lost 0 bases and 1 base, in that order; junction bases with no gene match: 3. The V gene's germline CDR1 is MNHEY and CDR2 SMNVEV (reference sequence). The CDR3 is made up of 16 amino acids. CDR3 region: CASSLSYRGSNQPQHF. CDR3 coding DNA: TGTGCCAGCAGTTTATCCTACAGGGGAAGCAATCAGCCCCAGCATTTT.

V is TRBV5-4 and J is TRBJ2-3, with 7 bases lining up with TRBD2. Germline values: CDR1 SGHNT, CDR2 YYREEE (reference sequence). The V segment lost 2 bases and the J segment 2 bases; nucleotides outside the gene matches: 2. The CDR3 loop spans 14 amino acids. CDR3 nucleotides: TGTGCCAGCAGCTTCAAGCGGGACACAGATACGCAGTATTTT. Translation gives CASSFKRDTDTQYF. Combining the CDR3 with reference TRBV5-4 and TRBJ2-3 gives the whole variable domain ETGVTQSPTHLIKTRGQQVTLRCSSQSGHNTVSWYQQALGQGPQFIFQYYREEENGRGNFPPRFSGLQFPNYSSELNVNALELDDSALYLCASSFKRDTDTQYFGPGTRLTVL.

V and J are TRBV29-1 and TRBJ1-2; 7 bases match TRBD1. Trimming cost V 7 bases and J 4 bases; bases outside gene matches: 12. The CDR3 is 14 amino acids. Germline V CDR1 and CDR2: SQVTM, ANQGSEA. The chain's CDR3 is CSAGTDSPPYGYTF. The CDR3 DNA is TGCAGCGCCGGGACAGACTCGCCACCCTATGGCTACACCTTC.

The chain joins TRBV6-5 to TRBJ1-5; no clear D. The CDR3 extends over 14 amino acids. The V gene lost 6 bases and the J gene lost 0 bases, with 9 bases spanning the gap. Germline V gene data show CDR1 as MNHEY and CDR2 as SVGAGI. The chain's CDR3 is CASSLTYSNQPQHF. The CDR3 bases are TGTGCCAGCAGCTTGACATATAGCAATCAGCCCCAGCATTTT.

The V gene is TRBV5-1, the J gene TRBJ1-1; 9 nucleotides align to TRBD1. Per the germline V gene, CDR1 is SGHRS and CDR2 is YFSETQ. The CDR3 spans 14 residues. The trim removed 7 bases at V and 2 bases at J, leaving 6 bases unmatched. The CDR3 spells CASRAGQGNTEAFF. The DNA for the CDR3 is TGCGCCAGCCGTGCGGGACAGGGAAACACTGAAGCTTTCTTT.

The chain joins TRBV6-5 to TRBJ1-1; D call uncertain. Trimming took 3 bases from V and 3 from J, leaving 8 bases between them. This CDR3 spans 13 amino acids. Per the germline V gene, CDR1 is MNHEY and CDR2 is SVGAGI. The CDR3 DNA follows: TGTGCCAGCAGTTATTTTTCGGACACTGAAGCTTTCTTT. Translating gives CASSYFSDTEAFF.

V and J are TRBV9 and TRBJ1-1; 8 bases are a match to TRBD1. Germline values: CDR1 SGDLS, CDR2 YYNGEE. This CDR3 has 16 residues. Unmatched junction bases numbered 7, after V lost 2 bases and J lost 1 base. This CDR3 is CASSVGQGAGNTEAFF. Here the CDR3 DNA reads TGTGCCAGCAGCGTGGGGCAGGGGGCAGGGAACACTGAAGCTTTCTTT.

This chain's CDR3 is CASKKSGNLLNTGELFF. Written as DNA, the CDR3 is TGTGCCAGCAAGAAGAGCGGGAACCTACTAAACACCGGGGAGCTGTTTTTT. V usage is TRBV25-1 and J usage is TRBJ2-2; 7 bases are a match to TRBD2. This CDR3 has 17 residues. The germline CDR1 and CDR2 sequences are MGHDK and SYGVNS. The J segment lost 2 bases and the V segment lost 7 bases, leaving 13 bases of the junction unmatched.

The genes are TRBV6-5 and TRBJ2-7; perhaps TRBD1 as D (6 bases). Trimming took off 0 bases at V and 3 bases at J, with 12 bases between the two ends. Germline V lookup: CDR1 MNHEY, CDR2 SVGAGI. The CDR3 sequence is 15 residues long. CDR3: CASSYSGYRVYEQYF. In DNA form, the CDR3 reads TGTGCCAGCAGTTACTCGGGATACAGGGTCTACGAGCAGTACTTC.

The CDR3 spells CASSIGPKGQRNQPQHF. Written as DNA, the CDR3 is TGTGCCAGCAGCATTGGCCCGAAGGGACAGCGCAATCAGCCCCAGCATTTT. V is TRBV7-9 and J is TRBJ1-5, with 7 nucleotides matching TRBD1. Trimming took 5 bases from V and 2 from J; bases not matched to a gene: 12. The CDR3 sequence is 17 residues long. Germline-derived CDR1 and CDR2 are SEHNR and FQNEAQ (reference sequence). The full variable domain, its missing parts supplied by reference TRBV7-9 and TRBJ1-5, is DTGVSQNPRHKITKRGQNVTFRCDPISEHNRLYWYRQTLGQGPEFLTYFQNEAQLEKSRLLSDRFSAERPKGSFSTLEIQRTEQGDSAMYLCASSIGPKGQRNQPQHFGDGTRLSIL.

The chain employs TRBV11-2 and TRBJ2-1; perhaps TRBD2 as D (5 bases). The CDR3 is 15 residues long. Deletions cut 4 bases from V and 0 bases from J, with 10 bases between. Germline values: CDR1 SGHAT, CDR2 FQNNGV. The CDR3 coding sequence is TGTGCCAGCAGCTCCGGGATGAGCTCCTACAATGAGCAGTTCTTC. Protein: CASSSGMSSYNEQFF.

The rearrangement links TRBV27 to TRBJ1-1; no reliable D call. The CDR3 has 13 amino acids. CDR1 and CDR2 (germline): MNHEY, SMNVEV (reference sequence). V shed 3 bases and J shed 0 bases, with 5 bases lying between them. The CDR3 is CASSFSVNTEAFF. In DNA, the CDR3 is TGTGCCAGCAGTTTTTCGGTGAACACTGAAGCTTTCTTT.

This clone was recorded only once. The rearrangement uses TRBV30 and TRBJ1-3; D remains unclear. This CDR3 is built from 14 residues. Trimming shortened V by 0 bases and J by 0 bases, and 6 bases separated the two germline ends. Germline V gives CDR1 GTSNPN, CDR2 SVGIG (reference sequence). The CDR3 sequence: CAWSVGSSGNTIYF. DNA of the CDR3: TGTGCCTGGAGTGTGGGGAGCTCTGGAAACACCATATATTTT.

The gene calls are TRBV30 and TRBJ1-1, with a possible D match to TRBD1 (6 bases). In germline, CDR1 is GTSNPN, CDR2 SVGIG (reference sequence). CDR3 size: 13 residues. The V gene lost 3 bases and the J gene lost 1 base, with 9 bases spanning the gap. CDR3 region: CAWRGAGNTEAFF. Here the CDR3 DNA reads TGTGCCTGGAGGGGGGCTGGGAACACTGAAGCTTTCTTT.

The J gene is TRBJ2-7, the V gene TRBV7-8; 8 nucleotides match TRBD2. CDR1 SGHVS and CDR2 FQNEAQ come from the germline V gene. J was trimmed by 3 bases and V by 5 bases; bases with no gene match: 12. This CDR3 has 16 residues. The CDR3 sequence: CASSPPRRLAGYEQYF. CDR3 nucleotides: TGTGCCAGCAGCCCACCCCGAAGGCTAGCGGGCTACGAGCAGTACTTC.

The V and J genes are TRBV18 and TRBJ2-7; a weak D match, TRBD1 (5 bases). Looked up from germline, CDR1 is KGHSH and CDR2 is LQKENI. CDR3 length: 12 amino acids. Trimming stripped 4 bases from V and 3 bases from J, with 7 bases between. CDR3 sequence: CASSRQNYEQYF. The CDR3 region has the DNA TGTGCCAGCTCACGACAGAACTACGAGCAGTACTTC.

V and J are TRBV12-5 and TRBJ2-1; 8 bases are shared with TRBD2. The germline gives CDR1 LGHNT, CDR2 FRNRAP. CDR3 length: 15 residues. Unmatched junction bases numbered 6, after V lost 0 bases and J lost 8 bases. The CDR3 nucleotides read TGTGCTAGTGGTTTGGTCAACGGGGGGGGCGATGAGCAGTTCTTC. Its protein product is CASGLVNGGGDEQFF.

The CDR3: CASRPLGTDGYTF. The CDR3 region has the DNA TGTGCCAGCAGACCCTTAGGGACAGATGGCTACACCTTC. V and J are TRBV27 and TRBJ1-2, with 7 bases fitting TRBD1. J lost 6 bases, V lost 6 bases, and 7 bases had no gene match. Looked up from germline, CDR1 is MNHEY and CDR2 is SMNVEV (reference sequence). This CDR3 region has 13 residues.

The rearrangement uses TRBV5-6 and TRBJ2-3; 10 positions agree with TRBD1. V lost 1 base and J lost 2; bases outside the gene matches: 4. CDR1 is SGHDT, CDR2 YYEEEE, per germline. The CDR3 contains 16 residues. CDR3 amino acids: CASSLSGTGATDTQYF. The CDR3 bases are TGTGCCAGCAGCTTGAGTGGGACAGGGGCCACAGATACGCAGTATTTT.

The gene calls are TRBV5-4 and TRBJ2-3, with 10 bases matching TRBD1. Trimming took 3 bases from V and 4 from J; bases not matched to a gene: 2. Germline V gene data show CDR1 as SGHNT and CDR2 as YYREEE (reference sequence). CDR3 length: 14 residues. The CDR3 region has the DNA TGTGCCAGCAGCTCCGGACAGGGGGCAGATACGCAGTATTTT. This translates into CASSSGQGADTQYF. Based on the CDR3 plus reference TRBV5-4 and TRBJ2-3, the full variable domain is ETGVTQSPTHLIKTRGQQVTLRCSSQSGHNTVSWYQQALGQGPQFIFQYYREEENGRGNFPPRFSGLQFPNYSSELNVNALELDDSALYLCASSSGQGADTQYFGPGTRLTVL.

This chain joins TRBV29-1 and TRBJ2-3; weak D call: TRBD2 (6 bases). CDR3 length: 15 amino acids. The V gene lost 4 bases and the J gene lost 4 bases, with 18 bases spanning the gap. Germline loops: CDR1 SQVTM, CDR2 ANQGSEA. CDR3 residues: CSVGAADRGSDTQYF. CDR3 sequence (DNA): TGCAGCGTTGGGGCCGCAGATCGGGGGTCAGATACGCAGTATTTT.

The rearrangement uses TRBV15 and TRBJ2-1, with D perhaps TRBD2 (6 bases). The CDR3 is 14 residues long. V was trimmed by 0 bases and J by 10 bases, leaving 13 bases between them. Per the germline V gene, CDR1 is LNHNV and CDR2 is YYDKDF (reference sequence). DNA for the CDR3: TGTGCCACCAGCAGAGATCAGGGCCGGGAGGAGCAGTTCTTC. Its translation is CATSRDQGREEQFF.

The CDR3 here is CASSNLFILGQGDYGYTF. CDR3 nucleotides: TGTGCCAGTAGTAACCTTTTTATTCTAGGACAGGGGGACTATGGCTACACCTTC. The V call is TRBV19, the J call TRBJ1-2; 10 bases are a match to TRBD1. Trimming cost V 4 bases and J 3 bases; bases outside gene matches: 14. From germline, CDR1 is LNHDA and CDR2 SQIVND (reference sequence). There are 18 residues in the CDR3.